The 21 T cell receptor beta chains below all came from one sample that was sequenced in a study of PD-L1 blockade in urothelial cancer. Documented time point: pretreatment peripheral blood. Clones were read by immunoSEQ multiplex PCR, and TCRdb kept only the in-frame ones, dropping some. The sample carries around 45,000 clones, 82% recorded once. Specimen: PBMCs, collected around atezolizumab (anti-PD-L1) treatment. These TCRs come from a man in his fifties or sixties with urothelial cancer.

This CDR3 reads CASSPQGPRDYGYTF. The CDR3 nucleotides are TGCGCCAGCAGCCCACAGGGTCCCCGGGACTATGGCTACACCTTC. V usage is TRBV5-1 and J usage is TRBJ1-2; D is possibly TRBD1 (6 bases). The CDR3 sequence is 15 residues long. Germline CDR1 is SGHRS and CDR2 is YFSETQ. Deletions cut 4 bases from V and 3 bases from J, with 16 bases between.

This clone showed up just once. V gene TRBV5-4 combines with J gene TRBJ2-7, with 9 bases fitting TRBD2. This CDR3 has 17 amino acids. V shed 4 bases, J shed 2 bases, and the junction held 13 bases outside the gene matches. Germline CDR1 and CDR2: SGHNT and YYREEE (reference sequence). CDR3 DNA: TGTGCCAGCAGCCCCGGGCAGCGGGAGGCCCTCACCTACGAGCAGTACTTC. This sequence encodes CASSPGQREALTYEQYF.

V gene TRBV5-4 combines with J gene TRBJ2-7; 12 bases fit TRBD2. In germline, CDR1 is SGHNT, CDR2 YYREEE (reference sequence). V lost 1 base and J lost 7; bases outside the gene matches: 3. The CDR3 length is 14 residues. The CDR3 sequence: CASSLLAGGGEQYF. The CDR3 DNA follows: TGTGCCAGCAGCTTGCTAGCGGGAGGGGGAGAGCAGTACTTC.

Note on this clone: Being one base from a much bigger clone, this may be a read error. The chain has TRBV4-1 and TRBJ2-5, with TRBD1 matching 7 bases. This CDR3 spans 18 amino acids. Per germline, CDR1 MGHRA and CDR2 YSYEKL. CDR3 DNA: TGCGCCAACAGCCAAGGGGGACAGAGACTTCTTAAAGAGGAGACCCAGTACTTC. It yields the protein CANSQGGQRLLKEETQYF.

V is TRBV29-1 and J is TRBJ2-5; 7 positions match TRBD1. Losses at the gene ends were 6 bases for V and 1 base for J; bases not matched to a gene: 2. Germline CDR1 SQVTM, CDR2 ANQGSEA. CDR3 length equals 12 residues. CDR3 DNA sequence: TGCAGCGTCGGGACAGCCCAAGAGACCCAGTACTTC. Translating it yields CSVGTAQETQYF.

This chain joins TRBV19 and TRBJ2-5; 15 bases are shared with TRBD2. The V gene end was trimmed by 1 base and the J gene end by 9 bases; junction bases not matched to a gene: 9. The germline V gene encodes CDR1 LNHDA and CDR2 SQIVND (reference sequence). The CDR3 sequence is 17 residues long. The CDR3 DNA sequence: TGTGCCAGTAGTATAGTCGGGACTAGCGGGGGGCCCATGGCCCAGTACTTC. Translating it yields CASSIVGTSGGPMAQYF.

The chain uses TRBV7-2 and TRBJ1-2, with D possibly matching TRBD1 (5 bases). V was cut by 0 bases and J by 4 bases, with 12 bases left in between. Germline-derived CDR1 and CDR2 are SGHTA and FQGNSA. The CDR3 extends over 15 amino acids. DNA for the CDR3: TGTGCCAGCAGCTTAGCGCTGGGGCAGTCCTATGGCTACACCTTC. As protein: CASSLALGQSYGYTF.

This chain links TRBV10-1 with TRBJ2-5, with TRBD1 identical over 12 bases. The CDR3 is 18 amino acids. From germline, CDR1 is WNHNN and CDR2 SYGVQD (reference sequence). J gave up 5 bases and V 2 bases, and 12 bases lay outside the gene matches. CDR3 in DNA: TGCGCCAGCAGTGAGGGAATTGCTGGGACAGGGGGCGATGAGACCCAGTACTTC. It is translated as CASSEGIAGTGGDETQYF.

The chain links TRBV7-2 to TRBJ2-5; TRBD1 matches at 7 bases. V lost 5 bases, J lost 2 bases, and 8 bases stayed unmatched. This CDR3 spans 15 amino acids. CDR1 and CDR2 (germline): SGHTA, FQGNSA. CDR3 protein: CASSPVTGLQETQYF. CDR3 bases: TGTGCCAGCAGCCCAGTGACAGGGCTACAAGAGACCCAGTACTTC.

The chain links TRBV18 to TRBJ2-2, with D tentatively TRBD2 (6 bases). The V and J ends lost 3 bases and 6 bases respectively, with 8 bases between them. From germline, CDR1 is KGHSH and CDR2 LQKENI. The CDR3 length is 13 residues. In DNA, the CDR3 is TGTGCCAGCTCACCCCTAGCGCCCGGGGAGCTGTTTTTT. This translates into CASSPLAPGELFF.

This chain connects TRBV6-1 to TRBJ2-7; 12 bases match TRBD2. Germline V gene sequence: CDR1 MNHNS, CDR2 SASEGT. Germline trimming cut 7 bases from V and 6 bases from J; bases unmatched to any gene: 10. This CDR3 is built from 15 residues. The CDR3 protein is CASNRLAGESIEQYF. CDR3 nucleotides: TGTGCCAGCAATCGACTAGCGGGAGAATCGATCGAGCAGTACTTC.

The CDR3 DNA reads as TGTGCCAGCAGGGACAGATCGAGCTCCTACGAGCAGTACGTC. It specifies CASRDRSSSYEQYV. This chain links TRBV2 with TRBJ2-7; maybe TRBD1 (6 bases). Per the germline V gene, CDR1 is SNHLY and CDR2 is FYNNEI. The germline V and J ends were trimmed by 6 bases and 0 bases, with 12 bases remaining between them. This CDR3 is built from 14 residues.

The chain employs TRBV2 and TRBJ1-2; 10 nucleotides agree with TRBD1. The V segment lost 3 bases and the J segment 6 bases; nucleotides outside the gene matches: 1. The CDR3 totals 13 residues. Germline V CDR1 and CDR2: SNHLY, FYNNEI. The CDR3 region has the DNA TGTGCCAGCAGTGATGACAGGGGGCATGGCTACACCTTC. The encoded protein is CASSDDRGHGYTF.

The J gene is TRBJ1-5, the V gene TRBV28; D is uncertain. CDR3 length: 16 amino acids. CDR1 MDHEN and CDR2 SYDVKM come from the germline V gene. V lost 6 bases and J 2 bases, leaving 17 bases between the germline ends. The DNA for the CDR3 is TGTGCCAGCAGCCCGGAGACGGGGTCGGGCAATCAGCCCCAGCATTTT. This codes for CASSPETGSGNQPQHF.

The chain uses TRBV10-3 and TRBJ2-7, with 9 bases identical to TRBD1. This CDR3 contains 16 residues. Germline loops: CDR1 ENHRY, CDR2 SYGVKD. Losses at the gene ends were 1 base for V and 6 bases for J; bases not matched to a gene: 10. The CDR3 DNA follows: TGTGCCATCAGTGAGTTGACCGGGACAGGGATCGGCGAGCAGTACGTC. Translated: CAISELTGTGIGEQYV.

This clone was counted a few times. The CDR3 sequence: CASRLSGQARFNEQFF. CDR3 sequence (DNA): TGTGCCAGCAGGCTAAGTGGACAGGCCCGCTTCAATGAGCAGTTCTTC. This chain joins TRBV27 and TRBJ2-1; 7 nucleotides agree with TRBD1. This CDR3 is 16 amino acids long. Per the germline V gene, CDR1 is MNHEY and CDR2 is SMNVEV (reference sequence). The V gene end was trimmed by 6 bases and the J gene end by 6 bases; junction bases not matched to a gene: 14.

The J gene is TRBJ2-3, the V gene TRBV10-1; 11 bases are a match to TRBD2. CDR1 is WNHNN, CDR2 SYGVQD, per germline (reference sequence). This CDR3 is built from 21 residues. V lost 0 bases to trimming and J lost 0 bases; unmatched junction nucleotides: 14. CDR3 bases: TGCGCCAGCAGTGAGTCACCGGCTAGCGGGGGGTCCCCCCCTAGCACAGATACGCAGTATTTT. This sequence encodes CASSESPASGGSPPSTDTQYF.

V usage is TRBV18 and J usage is TRBJ2-5; D is unclear. The V end was cut by 2 bases, the J end by 1 base, with 5 bases between. Germline CDR1 reads KGHSH; CDR2 reads LQKENI. This CDR3 spans 13 amino acids. The chain's CDR3 is CASSPNSQETQYF. CDR3 bases: TGTGCCAGCTCACCAAACAGCCAAGAGACCCAGTACTTC.

The chain employs TRBV7-6 and TRBJ2-5; a possible D gene is TRBD2 (7 bases). The CDR3 consists of 16 residues. V lost 5 bases and J lost 1, with 17 bases in between. Per the germline V gene, CDR1 is SGHVS and CDR2 is FNYEAQ. CDR3 in amino acids: CASSGGAAGGQETQYF. In nucleotides, the CDR3 is TGTGCCAGCAGCGGGGGGGCGGCAGGAGGCCAAGAGACCCAGTACTTC.

The J gene is TRBJ2-1, the V gene TRBV6-5; 9 nucleotides agree with TRBD1. Germline-derived CDR1 and CDR2 are MNHEY and SVGAGI. The CDR3 consists of 15 residues. V shed 6 bases and J 2 bases; nucleotides not matched to a gene: 5. The CDR3 DNA reads as TGTGCCAGCAGACCGGACAGGGGCCCCTACAATGAGCAGTTCTTC. It encodes CASRPDRGPYNEQFF.

The rearrangement links TRBV10-2 to TRBJ1-2; D ambiguous. V was shortened by 5 bases and J by 10 bases, with 14 bases between the two germline ends. The CDR3 has 12 residues. CDR1 is WSHSY and CDR2 is SAAADI in the germline V gene. This CDR3 reads CASSFQSGDYTF. CDR3 sequence (DNA): TGCGCCAGCAGTTTTCAGAGCGGGGACTACACCTTC.